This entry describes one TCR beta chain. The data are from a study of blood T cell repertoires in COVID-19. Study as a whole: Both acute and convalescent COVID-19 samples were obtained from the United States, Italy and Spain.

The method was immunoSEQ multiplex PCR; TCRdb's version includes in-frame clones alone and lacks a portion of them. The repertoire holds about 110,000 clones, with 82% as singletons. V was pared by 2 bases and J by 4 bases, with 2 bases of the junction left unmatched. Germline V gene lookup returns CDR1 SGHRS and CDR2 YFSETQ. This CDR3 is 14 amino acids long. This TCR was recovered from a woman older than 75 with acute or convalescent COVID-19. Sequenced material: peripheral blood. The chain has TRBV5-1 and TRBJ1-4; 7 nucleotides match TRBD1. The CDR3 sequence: CASSFWDSNEKLFF. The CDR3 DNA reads TGCGCCAGCAGCTTTTGGGACAGTAATGAAAAACTGTTTTTT.